This T cell receptor beta chain was captured by sequencing in a study of cytomegalovirus exposure and HLA in healthy donors. PCR used 60 Vbeta primers and 13 Jbeta primers. Sequencing used immunoSEQ multiplex PCR; TCRdb keeps in-frame clones, though not all of them. The data hold about 180,000 clones, with 65% to 80% observed a single time. Looked up from germline, CDR1 is LNHDA and CDR2 is SQIVND (reference sequence). The CDR3 has 15 amino acids. Trimming cost V 6 bases and J 1 base, with 16 bases left between them. As regards this clone: Antigen: not known.

Findings and caveats of the study: Reportedly, a later analysis found an Asian-associated ancestry cluster had fewer N-insertions than the approximately 600-donor mean. Presence/absence analyses treated sequencing depth as roughly uniform across donors. Reportedly, cytomegalovirus status was diagnosed with high sensitivity and specificity. Through in vitro validation, a few CMV-associated chains were shown to be specific for CMV antigens.

Source material: PBMCs. The chain carries TRBV19 and TRBJ2-7; D unresolved. This receptor was taken from a woman between 40 and 55 years old in good health and CMV-seronegative. The chain's CDR3 is CASRYKTPLSYEQYF. As DNA, the CDR3 is TGTGCCAGTAGATATAAGACACCATTGTCCTACGAGCAGTACTTC. Supplemented by reference TRBV19 and TRBJ2-7, the full variable domain reads DGGITQSPKYLFRKEGQNVTLSCEQNLNHDAMYWYRQDPGQGLRLIYYSQIVNDFQKGDIAEGYSVSREKKESFPLTVTSAQKNPTAFYLCASRYKTPLSYEQYFGPGTRLTVT.